This T cell receptor beta chain originates from a study of blood T cell repertoires in COVID-19 (TCRdb year 2020). Some background on the complete study: The collaborator samples originated in the United States, Italy and Spain and spanned the acute and convalescent phases of COVID-19. Where available, HLA class I and class II types were obtained from metadata supplied by the sample provider rather than from assay-based typing. The sample metadata nearly always contained a de-identified subject ID, COVID-19 status, age in years and sex. The repertoires were made available in a free public database intended to serve as a resource for research on the immune response to SARS-CoV-2. The prospective study material was composed of cDNA or gDNA derived from T cells, B-cell-depleted T cells, or PBMCs. Samples were obtained from the ongoing ImmuneRACE study (first 160 participants) and from 1,000 to 1,500 subjects provided by 6 global collaborators. Subjects who had been exposed to COVID-19, were actively infected with it, or had recovered from it provided the deeply sampled blood TCRbeta repertoires that made up the dataset.

As regards this clone: What this receptor recognizes is not known. Qualities for individual bases were not recorded, and no much larger clone is one base off.

Collaborating institutions collected whole blood in K2EDTA tubes following their own protocols. For TCRbeta analysis, collaborators shipped samples in one of three forms: frozen whole blood, isolated PBMCs, or DNA extracted from either of those sample types. TCRbeta CDR3 regions were amplified from genomic DNA using the immunoSEQ Assay, a bias-controlled multiplex PCR. Concerning the study's data processing: The number of nucleated cells in each sample was estimated by amplification of reference gene primers within the assay. To quantify the absolute abundance of each unique TCRbeta CDR3 rearrangement, sequence reads were collapsed and filtered. For each sample, productive Simpson clonality was calculated by taking the square root of Simpson's diversity index across productive rearrangements. TCRdb obtained this table from immuneACCESS and retained in-frame rearrangements with V and J assigned. These tables miss some clones; where compared with another copy, unresolved V genes account for less than half of the shortfall, and the remainder is unexplained. V and J calls and clone size are given by that table; D and trimming were obtained from the DNA. For this sample the table gives approximately 76,000 clones, of which approximately 82% were detected only once. Around 36% of the sample belongs to the ten largest clones.

Points the paper makes about the study in general: Clinical and demographic metadata were provided uncurated, with the amount varying by source and participant.

Per the germline V gene, SGHTA is the CDR1 and FQGNSA is the CDR2. There are 14 amino acids in the CDR3, from cysteine to phenylalanine inclusive. The kept DNA is CDR3 alone, 42 bases in frame from the first base. V and J are truncated by 7 bases and 4 bases respectively, leaving an intervening sequence of 16 bases. Sequencing used peripheral blood. The origin of this receptor is a man older than 75 with active or convalescent COVID-19. This chain is built from TRBV7-2 and TRBJ1-1, and the D gene may be TRBD1, 5 bases matching. The DNA sequence follows: TGTGCCAGCATCCCCCCCCCGGGGGGCACTGAAGCTTTCTTT. Translated, this gives CASIPPPGGTEAFF.